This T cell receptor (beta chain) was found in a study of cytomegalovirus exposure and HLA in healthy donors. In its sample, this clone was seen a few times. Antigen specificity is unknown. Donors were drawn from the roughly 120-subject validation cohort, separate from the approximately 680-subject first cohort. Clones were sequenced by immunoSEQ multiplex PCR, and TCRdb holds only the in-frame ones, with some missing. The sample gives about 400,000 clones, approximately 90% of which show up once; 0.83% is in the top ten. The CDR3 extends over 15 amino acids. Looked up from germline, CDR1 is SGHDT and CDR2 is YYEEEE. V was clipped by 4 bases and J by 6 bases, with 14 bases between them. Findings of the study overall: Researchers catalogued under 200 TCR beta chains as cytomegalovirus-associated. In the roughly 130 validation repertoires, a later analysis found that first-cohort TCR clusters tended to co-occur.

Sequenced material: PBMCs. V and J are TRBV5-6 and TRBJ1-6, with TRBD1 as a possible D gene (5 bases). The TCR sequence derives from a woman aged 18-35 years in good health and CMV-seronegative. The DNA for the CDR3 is TGTGCCAGCAGCCTCACCGGGGGTGGTAATTCACCCCTCCACTTT. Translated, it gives CASSLTGGGNSPLHF.